Below, 7 T cell receptor beta chains from the same sample are listed, as sequenced in a study of cytomegalovirus exposure and HLA in healthy donors. The primer mix had 60 Vbeta and 13 Jbeta primers. Sequencing was performed with immunoSEQ multiplex PCR; in TCRdb, only in-frame clones are kept and a portion is missing. The sample gives 150,000 or so clones, less than 90% of which show up once; roughly 6.3% is in the top ten. Sample: PBMCs. All receptors come from a male donor in good health and CMV-seropositive.

The V gene is TRBV10-1, the J gene TRBJ2-3; TRBD1 agrees at 10 bases. The V segment lost 3 bases and the J segment 12 bases; nucleotides outside the gene matches: 21. The CDR3 is 18 amino acids. Germline V gene sequence: CDR1 WNHNN, CDR2 SYGVQD (reference sequence). The CDR3 DNA follows: TGCGCCAGCAGTGACGAGACAGGGGGCTCAGGAATTAGATACTTCCAGTATTTT. Its translation is CASSDETGGSGIRYFQYF.

For the CDR3, the DNA is TGTGCCAGCAGCTTTGCGGCCTACAATGAGCAGTTCTTC. This translates into CASSFAAYNEQFF. This chain uses TRBV7-3 with TRBJ2-1; D is uncertain. The CDR3 contains 13 residues. The germline V gene encodes CDR1 SGHTA and CDR2 FQGTGA. The V end was cut by 3 bases, the J end by 2 bases, with 5 bases between. Filled out from reference TRBV7-3 and TRBJ2-1, the complete variable domain reads GAGVSQTPSNKVTEKGKYVELRCDPISGHTALYWYRQSLGQGPEFLIYFQGTGAADDSGLPNDRFFAVRPEGSVSTLKIQRTERGDSAVYLCASSFAAYNEQFFGPGTRLTVL.

The chain recombines TRBV6-1 with TRBJ2-7; D is possibly TRBD2 (5 bases). The CDR3 length is 15 residues. V was shortened by 3 bases and J by 7 bases, with 19 bases between the two germline ends. CDR1 MNHNS and CDR2 SASEGT come from the germline V gene. CDR3: CASSDPSEAREEQYF. Here the CDR3 DNA reads TGTGCCAGCAGTGACCCGTCGGAGGCGCGAGAAGAGCAGTACTTC.

The CDR3, as DNA: TGTGCCGTAGCGGGAGAATCCCACGAGCAGTACTTC. Translation gives CAVAGESHEQYF. The chain carries TRBV6-6 and TRBJ2-7; 9 bases are a match to TRBD2. This CDR3 contains 12 residues. Germline CDR1 MNHNY, CDR2 SVGAGI (reference sequence). Trimming cost V 11 bases and J 5 bases; bases outside gene matches: 7.

This clone was seen only a few times. V gene TRBV19 combines with J gene TRBJ2-7; 9 nucleotides line up with TRBD2. Germline V CDR1 and CDR2: LNHDA, SQIVND (reference sequence). The CDR3 extends over 14 amino acids. Trimming removed 5 bases from V and 4 bases from J; junction bases left unmatched: 6. The CDR3 DNA reads TGTGCCAGTAGTGGCCGACTAGCGGAGTACGAGCAGTACTTC. Translating gives CASSGRLAEYEQYF.

V gene TRBV12-5 combines with J gene TRBJ2-5; 8 positions agree with TRBD2. The CDR3 runs 13 residues. V gave up 4 bases and J gave up 4 bases; unmatched junction bases: 2. Per germline, CDR1 LGHNT and CDR2 FRNRAP. CDR3 sequence (DNA): TGTGCTAGTGGTTACGGGGGGGGAGAGACCCAGTACTTC. It translates to CASGYGGGETQYF.

This clone has only a few counts. V gene TRBV9 combines with J gene TRBJ1-2; D remains ambiguous. V was clipped by 7 bases and J by 4 bases, with 14 bases between them. CDR3 length: 13 amino acids. From germline, CDR1 is SGDLS and CDR2 YYNGEE. CDR3 nucleotides: TGTGCCAGCTACGGAGGGTCGGGCTATGGCTACACCTTC. It codes for CASYGGSGYGYTF.